This T cell receptor (beta chain) derives from a study of shared clonotypes between healthy human individuals (dated by TCRdb to the early 2020s). For the wider study: The cohort included a few men and a couple of women between 18 and 49 years of age. Each donor's leukapheresis produced roughly between roughly 0.85 and 9.5 billion PBMCs. For each donor, three plates each were used for CD4 naive and CD4 memory, two plates were used for CD8 naive, and one plate was used for CD8 memory. The study deeply sequenced blood TCR repertoires of about 5 healthy adults to estimate repertoire size and the extent of clonotype sharing between individuals. To increase sequencing depth and limit assay-specific biases, TCR repertoire library preparation and sequencing were carried out by different laboratories using diverse techniques.

With respect to this clone: Its antigen remains undetermined. There are no base qualities to consult, and no much larger clone falls within one base.

From the cysteine through the phenylalanine, the CDR3 covers 14 amino acids. The read is trimmed to its CDR3 DNA, 42 bases read in frame from base 1. From the germline V gene (reference sequence), CDR1 is WNHNN and CDR2 is SYGVQD. Relative to germline, V is 2 bases shorter and J is 1 base shorter, with 8 bases between their ends. The donors were healthy, HIV-negative adults with no recently reported acute infections or vaccinations. Every donor was a Caucasian adult residing in Nashville, Tennessee, USA. Magnetic negative selection was used to enrich CD4+ T cells, after which naive cells were positively selected on CD45RA and the negative fraction became the memory subset. Blood was obtained by leukapheresis, after which PBMCs were separated by Ficoll-Histopaque density gradient centrifugation and cryopreserved in liquid nitrogen vapor phase. Purity and quantity of every magnetically sorted T cell population were checked by analytical flow cytometry. From each sorted fraction, genomic DNA was isolated and quantified by UV absorbance on a Nanodrop 2000c.

TCR CDR3 regions were amplified from genomic DNA by multiplex PCR using the deep immunoSEQ assay. Genomic DNA extracted from each cell subset was distributed evenly over all wells of several immunoSEQ 96-well plates, and each plate served as one replicate. For sorted subsets, around 0.2 ug genomic DNA, equal to approximately 30,000 T cell genomes, was loaded into each replicate PCR. Purified libraries were measured with a Qubit 3.0 fluorometer, size-checked on a Bioanalyzer 2100, and measured again with the KAPA Library Quantification kit. Every immunoSEQ 96-well plate was sequenced on a dedicated single-read 150-cycle Illumina NextSeq 550 flow cell. The original pipeline was this. The immunoSEQ output contained only junctional sequences without quality scores, so filtering could not match that applied to full-length reads. Sequences were annotated with PyIR, a Python wrapper for IgBLAST v1.9, using IMGT germline references to assign V/J genes and CDR3. Reads were filtered out if the reads had weak V/J assignments (E-value above 1e-6), no CDR3, stop codons, out-of-frame junctions, or ambiguous translated residues. A V3J clonotype was defined by an identical inferred V gene, J gene, and CDR3 amino acid sequence. Percentage overlap between repertoires was calculated by dividing the number of shared unique clonotypes by the size of the smaller repertoire. RTK rarefaction, the Chao1 estimator, and Recon v2.1 estimates of unobserved clonotypes were used to assess repertoire richness. Generation probabilities for all TCRbeta clonotypes obtained by the gDNA method from four donors were computed using OLGA. Drawn from immuneACCESS, this table holds only the in-frame rearrangements with V and J called that TCRdb kept. Clones are partly lost; checked studies trace under half to an unresolved V gene and leave the rest unexplained. V and J calls and clone size come straight from that table; D and trimming were deduced from the DNA. Present in this sample are about 2.4 million clones, 93% of which were seen just once. Together, the top ten hold 0.35% to 0.45% of the sample.

Study-wide conclusions, independent of this receptor: Pairwise subsampling indicated that sequencing depth was expected to affect the degree of clonotype sharing among donors. Because the study included a small number of donors, the genetic and exposure-history diversity represented was limited. Only blood was sampled, and tissue TCR repertoires likely differ from those in blood. Higher generation probabilities were observed for clonotypes shared by all four sorted-subset donors than for non-shared clonotypes. Estimated clonotype richness was generally larger for naive than for memory subsets. Even with the large sequencing depth, rarefaction of the sorted-subset datasets indicated that sequencing was incomplete. Around 5.4% of naive CD4, 3.5% of naive CD8, approximately 2% of memory CD4, and more than 0.35% of memory CD8 clonotypes were shared across several donors.

The chain uses TRBV10-1 and TRBJ1-1, and possibly TRBD1, on 5 matching bases. This clonotype was obtained from a man between 18 and 35 years old in good health. Some clones in this sample may be carry-over from other donors' samples. The sample consisted of naive CD4+ T cells from PBMCs. Per the publication, the cell subset or site label means: CD45RA+ positively selected. This receptor carries the CDR3 CASSEQGRNTEAFF. The base sequence is TGCGCCAGCAGTGAGCAGGGACGGAACACTGAAGCTTTCTTT.